Listed here are 14 T cell receptor beta chains from one sample, sequenced in a study of blood T cell repertoires in COVID-19. The method was immunoSEQ multiplex PCR; TCRdb's version includes in-frame clones alone and lacks a portion of them. The profile shows some 320,000 clones, about 87% of them singletons. Material: peripheral blood. All receptors come from a woman aged 25 to 39 who had recovered from COVID-19.

The V gene is TRBV11-2, the J gene TRBJ1-3, with D perhaps TRBD1 (6 bases). The V gene lost 3 bases and the J gene lost 2 bases, with 14 bases spanning the gap. This CDR3 contains 16 residues. The germline V gene encodes CDR1 SGHAT and CDR2 FQNNGV. CDR3 region: CASSFGPGQTGNTIYF. As DNA, the CDR3 is TGTGCCAGCAGCTTTGGACCAGGACAGACTGGAAACACCATATATTTT.

CDR3 amino acids: CASSLDTNQPQHF. The DNA of the CDR3 is TGTGCCAGCAGCCTCGACACGAATCAGCCCCAGCATTTT. This chain connects TRBV4-2 to TRBJ1-5, with unresolved D. The CDR3 has 13 residues. Trimming shortened V by 4 bases and J by 4 bases, and 8 bases separated the two germline ends. Germline loops: CDR1 LGHNA, CDR2 YNFKEQ.

V usage is TRBV11-2 and J usage is TRBJ1-1; D ambiguous. The CDR3 runs 13 residues. The V end was cut by 0 bases, the J end by 2 bases, with 4 bases between. Germline values: CDR1 SGHAT, CDR2 FQNNGV. The CDR3: CASSLDPNTEAFF. The CDR3 region has the DNA TGTGCCAGCAGCTTAGATCCAAACACTGAAGCTTTCTTT.

The V gene is TRBV18, the J gene TRBJ2-7; 10 bases are a match to TRBD1. Germline V gene sequence: CDR1 KGHSH, CDR2 LQKENI. This CDR3 comprises 13 residues. Germline trimming cut 1 base from V and 6 bases from J; bases unmatched to any gene: 0. CDR3 residues: CASSPRTGGEQYF. The DNA of the CDR3 is TGTGCCAGCTCACCACGGACAGGGGGCGAGCAGTACTTC.

V usage is TRBV30 and J usage is TRBJ1-2; perhaps TRBD1 as D (5 bases). The CDR3 loop spans 13 amino acids. CDR1 is GTSNPN and CDR2 is SVGIG in the germline V gene (reference sequence). The germline V and J ends were trimmed by 0 bases and 3 bases, with 8 bases remaining between them. The CDR3 nucleotides read TGTGCCTGGAGTGTACAGGCTGACTATGGCTACACCTTC. This codes for CAWSVQADYGYTF.

This chain joins TRBV18 and TRBJ2-7, with 9 bases aligning to TRBD1. CDR1 is KGHSH, CDR2 LQKENI, per germline. V dropped 5 bases and J dropped 5; count of bases not matched to a gene: 4. The CDR3 sequence is 13 residues long. CDR3 protein: CASSAGTGNEQYF. The CDR3 DNA is TGTGCCAGCTCAGCCGGGACAGGGAACGAGCAGTACTTC. Filled out from reference TRBV18 and TRBJ2-7, the complete variable domain reads NAGVMQNPRHLVRRRGQEARLRCSPMKGHSHVYWYRQLPEEGLKFMVYLQKENIIDESGMPKERFSAEFPKEGPSILRIQQVVRGDSAAYFCASSAGTGNEQYFGPGTRLTVT.

Of note for this clone: The same CDR3 also results from other DNA sequences found in this sample. This chain's CDR3 is CASSPTGDYGYTF. CDR3 coding DNA: TGCGCCAGCAGCCCCACAGGTGACTATGGCTACACCTTC. The chain combines TRBV5-1 with TRBJ1-2; weak D call: TRBD1 (5 bases). Trimming removed 4 bases from V and 3 bases from J, with 10 bases in between. Germline CDR1 is SGHRS and CDR2 is YFSETQ. This CDR3 has 13 residues.

V usage is TRBV2 and J usage is TRBJ2-3; TRBD2 might be the D (5 bases). Trimming left V 10 bases short and J 6 bases short, with 20 bases between. Germline CDR1 is SNHLY and CDR2 is FYNNEI. The CDR3 length is 14 residues. CDR3 residues: CATGDSSRLDTQYF. The CDR3 coding sequence is TGTGCCACCGGGGATTCTAGCCGGCTCGATACGCAGTATTTT. The full variable domain, with the rest looked up from reference TRBV2 and TRBJ2-3, is EPEVTQTPSHQVTQMGQEVILRCVPISNHLYFYWYRQILGQKVEFLVSFYNNEISEKSEIFDDQFSVERPDGSNFTLKIRSTKLEDSAMYFCATGDSSRLDTQYFGPGTRLTVL.

The chain carries TRBV28 and TRBJ1-6; no firm D call. The CDR3 is 14 amino acids. Germline loops: CDR1 MDHEN, CDR2 SYDVKM. With 2 bases removed from V and 9 bases from J, the gap between germline ends came to 11 bases. The CDR3 region is CASSLNGGSSPLHF. DNA for the CDR3: TGTGCCAGCAGTTTAAACGGCGGGAGTTCACCCCTCCACTTT.

The rearrangement uses TRBV5-1 and TRBJ2-5; the match to TRBD2 covers 7 bases. The CDR3 is made up of 15 amino acids. Trimming at V came to 4 bases and at J to 5 bases, leaving 11 bases not matched to a gene. Germline CDR1 SGHRS, CDR2 YFSETQ. The CDR3 sequence: CASSLGTLGGETQYF. In nucleotides, the CDR3 is TGCGCCAGCAGCCTAGGAACCTTGGGGGGGGAGACCCAGTACTTC.

This clone was detected once. The chain has TRBV6-5 and TRBJ1-2; 7 bases line up with TRBD1. Germline CDR1 is MNHEY and CDR2 is SVGAGI. CDR3 length: 15 amino acids. V lost 10 bases and J lost 4; bases outside the gene matches: 15. CDR3 sequence: CAISPFPGGTYGYTF. In DNA form, the CDR3 reads TGTGCCATCAGCCCGTTCCCAGGGGGTACCTATGGCTACACCTTC.

This sequence joins TRBV6-1 and TRBJ1-6; tentative D call: TRBD1 (5 bases). CDR3 length: 15 residues. Looked up from germline, CDR1 is MNHNS and CDR2 is SASEGT. The germline V and J ends were trimmed by 1 base and 7 bases, with 11 bases remaining between them. The CDR3 spells CASSEDPGGNSPLHF. DNA for the CDR3: TGTGCCAGCAGTGAAGATCCGGGGGGGAATTCACCCCTCCACTTT.

This clone was counted a few times. The chain joins TRBV30 to TRBJ1-6; maybe TRBD1 (5 bases). The V and J ends lost 4 bases and 5 bases respectively, with 9 bases between them. The CDR3 totals 13 residues. Germline loops: CDR1 GTSNPN, CDR2 SVGIG (reference sequence). The CDR3 nucleotides read TGTGCCTGGAATACAGGCCATAATTCACCCCTCCACTTT. Translation gives CAWNTGHNSPLHF.

J is TRBJ1-1 and V is TRBV7-2, with 10 bases identical to TRBD1. From germline, CDR1 is SGHTA and CDR2 FQGNSA. Unmatched junction bases numbered 15, after V lost 4 bases and J lost 4 bases. The CDR3 spans 18 residues. The CDR3 protein is CASSSLRQGAGPGTEAFF. As DNA, the CDR3 is TGTGCCAGCAGCTCCCTTCGACAGGGGGCTGGCCCTGGCACTGAAGCTTTCTTT.